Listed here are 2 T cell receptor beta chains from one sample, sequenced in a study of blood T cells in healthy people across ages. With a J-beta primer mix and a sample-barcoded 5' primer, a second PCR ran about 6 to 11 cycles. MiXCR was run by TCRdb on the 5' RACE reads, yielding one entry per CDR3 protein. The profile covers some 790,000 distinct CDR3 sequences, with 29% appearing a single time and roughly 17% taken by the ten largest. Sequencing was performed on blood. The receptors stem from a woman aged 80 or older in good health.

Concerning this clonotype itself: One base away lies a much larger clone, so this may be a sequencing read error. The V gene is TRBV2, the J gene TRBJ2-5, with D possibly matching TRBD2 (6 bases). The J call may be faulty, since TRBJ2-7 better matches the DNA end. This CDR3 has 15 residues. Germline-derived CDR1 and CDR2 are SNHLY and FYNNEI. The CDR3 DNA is TGTGCCAGCAAGGTGGGTAGCGGTCTAAGCCACGAGCAGTACTTC. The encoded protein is CASKVGSGLSHEQYF.

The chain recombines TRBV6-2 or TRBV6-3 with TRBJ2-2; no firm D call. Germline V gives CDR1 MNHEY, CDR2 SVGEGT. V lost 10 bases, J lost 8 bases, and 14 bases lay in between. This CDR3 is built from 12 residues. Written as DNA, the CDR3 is TGTGCCATCAGGAGCGATTCGGGGGAGCTGTTTTTT. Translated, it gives CAIRSDSGELFF.